This T cell receptor beta chain was sequenced during a study of shared T cell receptors in the human thymus. Germline V gene data show CDR1 as KGHSH and CDR2 as LQKENI. V lost 6 bases, J lost 3 bases, and 14 bases stayed unmatched. The CDR3 loop spans 16 amino acids. The table came from immunoSEQ multiplex PCR; TCRdb's copy has only in-frame clones and leaves some out. The sample carries hundreds of thousands of clones, around 87% recorded once. This sample was shared with a second study, whose subject was human thymus T cells. That study reports: In corrective heart surgery, resections were taken, and these provided the thymus tissue. Apparent bias marked the V and J gene usage of thymic and blood repertoires.

The receptor comes from a boy younger than two with a congenital heart defect. This chain joins TRBV18 and TRBJ2-7; 7 nucleotides align to TRBD1. The sequenced material came from thymocytes. The CDR3 DNA reads as TGTGCCAGCTCCCATGACAGGGAAGAGTTGGACTACGAGCAGTACTTC. Protein: CASSHDREELDYEQYF.